The present T cell receptor beta chain was sequenced within a study of blood T cells in healthy people across ages. Trimming at V came to 4 bases and at J to 0 bases, leaving 8 bases not matched to a gene. This CDR3 contains 16 residues. The germline gives CDR1 SGHDN, CDR2 FVKESK. The authors ran a second PCR of roughly 6 to 12 cycles using a sample-barcoded 5' primer and a J-beta primer mix. TCRdb reprocessed the 5' RACE reads with MiXCR, giving one entry per CDR3 protein. The sample includes a few hundred thousand distinct CDR3 sequences, 25% to 30% of them seen just once. This clonotype showed up just a few times.

The V gene is TRBV14, the J gene TRBJ1-1; 7 bases agree with TRBD1. Sequencing input: blood. The sequence derives from a woman aged 70-85 years in good health. CDR3 region: CASSPYRGRVNTEAFF. The CDR3 nucleotides are TGTGCCAGCAGCCCTTACAGGGGCCGGGTGAACACTGAAGCTTTCTTT.